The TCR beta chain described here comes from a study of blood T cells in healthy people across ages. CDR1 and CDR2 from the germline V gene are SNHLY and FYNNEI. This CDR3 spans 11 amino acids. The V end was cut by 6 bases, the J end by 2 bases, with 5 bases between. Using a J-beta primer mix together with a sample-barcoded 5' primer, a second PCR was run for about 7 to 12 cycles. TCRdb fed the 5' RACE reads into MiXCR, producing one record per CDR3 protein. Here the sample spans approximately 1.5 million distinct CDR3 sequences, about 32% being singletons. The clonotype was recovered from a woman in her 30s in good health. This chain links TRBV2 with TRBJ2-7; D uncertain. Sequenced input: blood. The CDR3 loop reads CASRRTYEQYF. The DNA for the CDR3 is TGTGCCAGCAGGCGTACCTACGAGCAGTACTTC.